Below, 17 T cell receptor beta chains from the same sample are listed, as sequenced in a study of blood T cell repertoires in COVID-19 (dated by TCRdb to between 2020 and 2021). Library preparation employed the immunoSEQ multiplex PCR assay. In TCRdb, the immuneACCESS table is reduced to in-frame sequences with V and J assigned. These tables do not hold every clone; where another copy was compared, an unresolved V gene accounts for under half, and the others remain unexplained. This sample is represented by 300,000 to 350,000 clones; about 88% of them were singletons. More than 1% of the sample is taken by the ten largest. The sequencing sample was made of PBMCs or T cells enriched from blood (not recorded which). The receptors stem from a woman in her twenties or thirties who had recovered from COVID-19.

V gene TRBV14 combines with J gene TRBJ1-3; D perhaps matches TRBD1 (5 bases). CDR1 SGHDN and CDR2 FVKESK come from the germline V gene. The CDR3 is 14 residues long. The germline V and J ends were trimmed by 0 bases and 3 bases, with 6 bases remaining between them. CDR3 protein: CASSQDRVGNTIYF. CDR3 DNA: TGTGCCAGCAGCCAAGACAGGGTTGGAAACACCATATATTTT. The variable domain in full, with the rest retrieved from reference TRBV14 and TRBJ1-3, is EAGVTQFPSHSVIEKGQTVTLRCDPISGHDNLYWYRRVMGKEIKFLLHFVKESKQDESGMPNNRFLAERTGGTYSTLKVQPAELEDSGVYFCASSQDRVGNTIYFGEGSWLTVV.

The chain carries TRBV2 and TRBJ1-6; tentative D call: TRBD1 (6 bases). Trimming took off 10 bases at V and 6 bases at J, with 10 bases between the two ends. The germline V gene has CDR1 SNHLY and CDR2 FYNNEI. There are 12 residues in the CDR3. The CDR3 bases are TGTGCCACCCAGGGGAGTAATTCACCCCTCCACTTT. This gives the protein CATQGSNSPLHF.

The V gene is TRBV4-3, the J gene TRBJ1-3; D gene uncertain. Germline CDR1 LGHNA, CDR2 YSLEER. Deletions cut 3 bases from V and 4 bases from J, with 7 bases between. The CDR3 length is 13 residues. The CDR3 reads CASSQGMGNTIYF. In DNA form, the CDR3 reads TGCGCCAGCAGCCAGGGCATGGGAAACACCATATATTTT.

This clone was counted a few times. This chain joins TRBV18 and TRBJ2-7; TRBD1 aligns across 11 bases. Germline assignment: CDR1 KGHSH and CDR2 LQKENI. The V gene end was trimmed by 6 bases and the J gene end by 7 bases; junction bases not matched to a gene: 8. The CDR3 is 14 residues long. This CDR3 reads CASSSGQGAREQYF. The CDR3 DNA reads TGTGCCAGCTCTTCCGGACAGGGGGCGAGGGAGCAGTACTTC.

The chain carries TRBV23-1 and TRBJ1-1, with D uncertain. TRBV23-1 is flagged as an ORF with uncertain function. Between the trimmed V and J ends, which lost 4 bases and 4 bases, there was a span of 7 bases. CDR3 length: 12 residues. CDR3 amino acids: CASSPPRTEAFF. In nucleotides, the CDR3 is TGCGCCAGCAGTCCCCCCCGCACTGAAGCTTTCTTT.

The chain recombines TRBV7-8 with TRBJ1-1, with D possibly TRBD1 on 5 matching bases. CDR1 is SGHVS, CDR2 FQNEAQ, per germline. The germline V and J ends were trimmed by 4 bases and 0 bases, with 6 bases remaining between them. This CDR3 comprises 13 residues. CDR3 sequence reads: CASSSTVNTEAFF. Written as DNA, the CDR3 is TGTGCCAGCAGCTCGACAGTGAACACTGAAGCTTTCTTT.

The gene calls are TRBV29-1 and TRBJ2-1, with 9 bases aligning to TRBD2. This CDR3 is 14 amino acids long. J lost 6 bases, V lost 6 bases, and 9 bases had no gene match. CDR1 and CDR2 (germline): SQVTM, ANQGSEA. CDR3 sequence: CSVAVSGGLNEQFF. DNA of the CDR3: TGCAGCGTCGCCGTCAGCGGGGGGCTCAATGAGCAGTTCTTC.

This sequence joins TRBV2 and TRBJ2-3; the match to TRBD2 covers 16 bases. Germline V gene data show CDR1 as SNHLY and CDR2 as FYNNEI. With V trimmed by 8 bases and J by 4 bases, 9 bases remained unmatched. The CDR3 spans 17 residues. The CDR3, as DNA: TGTGCCAGCGCCACCAGGGGGACTAGCGGGGGGGCAGATACGCAGTATTTT. Protein sequence: CASATRGTSGGADTQYF.

The chain carries TRBV30 and TRBJ1-1; maybe TRBD1 (5 bases). V shed 3 bases and J shed 1 base, with 6 bases lying between them. The V gene's germline CDR1 is GTSNPN and CDR2 SVGIG (reference sequence). The CDR3 extends over 12 amino acids. CDR3 nucleotides: TGTGCCTGGAGCAGGGAGAACACTGAAGCTTTCTTT. Translating gives CAWSRENTEAFF.

The chain joins TRBV28 to TRBJ1-1; 10 bases fit TRBD1. V gave up 5 bases and J gave up 8 bases; unmatched junction bases: 14. This CDR3 spans 16 amino acids. The germline CDR1 and CDR2 sequences are MDHEN and SYDVKM. DNA of the CDR3: TGTGCCAGCAGTACGCCAGCCGGGACAGGGGATTTGGAAGCTTTCTTT. It encodes CASSTPAGTGDLEAFF.

This chain connects TRBV10-3 to TRBJ2-5, with 12 bases aligning to TRBD2. Per germline, CDR1 ENHRY and CDR2 SYGVKD. This CDR3 is 15 amino acids long. V was clipped by 9 bases and J by 3 bases; unmatched bases: 8. CDR3 region: CAIGPSGGAEETQYF. CDR3 in DNA: TGTGCCATTGGCCCTAGCGGGGGGGCCGAAGAGACCCAGTACTTC.

The rearrangement joins TRBV5-8 to TRBJ1-2, with TRBD1 matching 11 bases. V dropped 0 bases and J dropped 6; count of bases not matched to a gene: 4. There are 15 residues in the CDR3. Germline V gives CDR1 SGHTS, CDR2 YDEGEE. This CDR3 is CASSLAGQGADGYTF. CDR3 nucleotide sequence: TGTGCCAGCAGCTTGGCCGGACAGGGGGCGGATGGCTACACCTTC.

The table lists this clone with a few counts. The V and J genes are TRBV2 and TRBJ1-2; possibly TRBD1 for D (6 bases). Trimming cost V 7 bases and J 7 bases, with 10 bases left between them. From germline, CDR1 is SNHLY and CDR2 FYNNEI. CDR3 size: 11 residues. CDR3 DNA sequence: TGTGCCAGCAACAGGGCGGGTGGCTACACCTTC. Residues: CASNRAGGYTF. The whole variable domain, remainder taken from reference TRBV2 and TRBJ1-2, is EPEVTQTPSHQVTQMGQEVILRCVPISNHLYFYWYRQILGQKVEFLVSFYNNEISEKSEIFDDQFSVERPDGSNFTLKIRSTKLEDSAMYFCASNRAGGYTFGSGTRLTVV.

The chain links TRBV2 to TRBJ1-4; 9 positions match TRBD1. Germline CDR1 reads SNHLY; CDR2 reads FYNNEI. The V and J ends lost 6 bases and 7 bases, in that order; junction bases with no gene match: 18. The length of the CDR3 is 18 residues. The CDR3 is CASRMTGTGYLLGEKLFF. In DNA form, the CDR3 reads TGTGCCAGCAGGATGACCGGGACAGGGTATCTTCTTGGTGAAAAACTGTTTTTT.

This sequence joins TRBV5-6 and TRBJ1-1; 8 nucleotides line up with TRBD1. The V segment lost 0 bases and the J segment 2 bases; nucleotides outside the gene matches: 6. The CDR3 has 16 amino acids. The germline V gene encodes CDR1 SGHDT and CDR2 YYEEEE. Written as DNA, the CDR3 is TGTGCCAGCAGCTTGGCCTCGGGACAGGCCAACACTGAAGCTTTCTTT. This encodes CASSLASGQANTEAFF.

The chain joins TRBV5-1 to TRBJ2-1; a possible D gene is TRBD1 (5 bases). The CDR3 runs to 12 residues. Germline CDR1 and CDR2: SGHRS and YFSETQ. The germline V and J ends were trimmed by 4 bases and 10 bases, with 12 bases remaining between them. CDR3: CASSLGADEQFF. In DNA form, the CDR3 reads TGCGCCAGCAGCCTTGGGGCAGACGAGCAGTTCTTC.

The rearrangement uses TRBV11-3 and TRBJ2-1; D perhaps matches TRBD2 (6 bases). The CDR3 spans 16 residues. The germline gives CDR1 SGHNT, CDR2 YENEEA. Trimming took 5 bases from V and 0 from J, leaving 14 bases between them. As DNA, the CDR3 is TGTGCCAGCAGCCAAAGCGGGCAGAGCTCCTACAATGAGCAGTTCTTC. This codes for CASSQSGQSSYNEQFF.